This T cell receptor (beta chain) was identified in a study of cytomegalovirus exposure and HLA in healthy donors. Study findings and constraints: Some highly shared sequence variants likely arose as a pipeline artifact. Common viral pathogens seemed, in a later analysis, to connect with several of the most significant clusters. Later analysis associated a missense DCLRE1C variant with TCR beta V- and J-gene trimming.

The CDR3 has 15 amino acids. J gave up 0 bases and V 2 bases, and 3 bases lay outside the gene matches. CDR1 and CDR2 (germline): SGHRS, YFSETQ. The study ran its PCR with 60 Vbeta and 13 Jbeta primers. Repertoires were generated with immunoSEQ multiplex PCR, while TCRdb's copy carries only in-frame clones and drops some. The sample records about 120,000 clones, around 85% being singletons. This clone is termed medium-sized. Its antigen is currently unknown. The J gene is TRBJ2-7, the V gene TRBV5-1, with 9 positions matching TRBD1. The sample taken for sequencing was PBMCs. The source of this sequence is a man aged 25 to 45 in good health and CMV-seropositive. Here the CDR3 reads CASSFSGQGSYEQYF. In nucleotides, the CDR3 is TGCGCCAGCAGCTTCTCGGGACAGGGCTCCTACGAGCAGTACTTC.